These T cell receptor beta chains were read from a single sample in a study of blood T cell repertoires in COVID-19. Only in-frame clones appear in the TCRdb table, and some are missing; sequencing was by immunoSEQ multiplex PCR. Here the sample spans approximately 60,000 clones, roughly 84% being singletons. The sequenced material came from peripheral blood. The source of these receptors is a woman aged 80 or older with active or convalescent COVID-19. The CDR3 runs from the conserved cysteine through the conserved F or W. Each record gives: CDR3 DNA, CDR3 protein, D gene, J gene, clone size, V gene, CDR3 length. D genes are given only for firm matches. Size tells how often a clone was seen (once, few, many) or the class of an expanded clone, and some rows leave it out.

CDR3 DNA: TGTGCCAGCAGTGGAATGGGACTAGGTGGTACCGGGGAGCTGTTTTTT; CDR3 protein: CASSGMGLGGTGELFF; D gene: TRBD2; J gene: TRBJ2-2; clone size: NA; V gene: TRBV25-1; CDR3 length: 16
CDR3 DNA: TGTGCCAGCAGCAGAGGACGTGACAGGGAATACTTC; CDR3 protein: CASSRGRDREYF; D gene: TRBD1; J gene: TRBJ2-7; clone size: NA; V gene: TRBV12-3/TRBV12-4; CDR3 length: 12
CDR3 DNA: TGTGCCAGCAGCTTAGAACAGGGTTTCAACGAGCAGTACTTC; CDR3 protein: CASSLEQGFNEQYF; D gene: NA; J gene: TRBJ2-7; clone size: NA; V gene: TRBV7-9; CDR3 length: 14
CDR3 DNA: TGTGCCAGCAGTGACACGCGCGGGGGGCCGGCCGGGGAGCTGTTTTTT; CDR3 protein: CASSDTRGGPAGELFF; D gene: TRBD2; J gene: TRBJ2-2; clone size: few; V gene: TRBV6-1; CDR3 length: 16
CDR3 DNA: TGTGCCAGCAGCTTAATGGACAGGGGGACCGGGGAGCTGTTTTTT; CDR3 protein: CASSLMDRGTGELFF; D gene: TRBD1; J gene: TRBJ2-2; clone size: NA; V gene: TRBV7-2; CDR3 length: 15
CDR3 DNA: TGTGCCATCAGCCAAGGACAGGGCGGATCACCCCTCCACTTT; CDR3 protein: CAISQGQGGSPLHF; D gene: TRBD1; J gene: TRBJ1-6; clone size: few; V gene: TRBV10-3; CDR3 length: 14
CDR3 DNA: TGTGCCAGCAGCCAAGACAGGACAGGGGTTCAGCCCCAGCATTTT; CDR3 protein: CASSQDRTGVQPQHF; D gene: TRBD1; J gene: TRBJ1-5; clone size: NA; V gene: TRBV4-2; CDR3 length: 15
CDR3 DNA: TGTGCCAGTAGCTCCTCTCCCGGAGGGGGGGGGCTGGAGGATAGCACCGGGGAGCTGTTTTTT; CDR3 protein: CASSSSPGGGGLEDSTGELFF; D gene: NA; J gene: TRBJ2-2; clone size: NA; V gene: TRBV19; CDR3 length: 21
CDR3 DNA: TGTGCCAGCAGTTACACGAGACAGGGGGCGTCCTACGAGCAGTACTTC; CDR3 protein: CASSYTRQGASYEQYF; D gene: TRBD1; J gene: TRBJ2-7; clone size: NA; V gene: TRBV6-6; CDR3 length: 16
CDR3 DNA: TGTGCTAGTGGTTTGTCCAGGGGTGACACCGGGGAGCTGTTTTTT; CDR3 protein: CASGLSRGDTGELFF; D gene: NA; J gene: TRBJ2-2; clone size: NA; V gene: TRBV12-5; CDR3 length: 15
CDR3 DNA: TGCAGCGTTGATAACAGGGGCACAGATACGCAGTATTTT; CDR3 protein: CSVDNRGTDTQYF; D gene: NA; J gene: TRBJ2-3; clone size: NA; V gene: TRBV29-1; CDR3 length: 13
CDR3 DNA: TGTGCCAGCAGTGATCTCTACAGGGCGTATACGCAGTATTTT; CDR3 protein: CASSDLYRAYTQYF; D gene: NA; J gene: TRBJ2-3; clone size: NA; V gene: TRBV2; CDR3 length: 14
CDR3 DNA: TGTGCCAGCAGTTACAACAGGGGAAGCAATCAGCCCCAGCATTTT; CDR3 protein: CASSYNRGSNQPQHF; D gene: TRBD1; J gene: TRBJ1-5; clone size: NA; V gene: TRBV6-5; CDR3 length: 15
CDR3 DNA: TGTGCCAGCAGCTTGGATTTCCGTGCTAACGAGCAGTACTTC; CDR3 protein: CASSLDFRANEQYF; D gene: NA; J gene: TRBJ2-7; clone size: NA; V gene: TRBV5-6; CDR3 length: 14
CDR3 DNA: TGTGCCAGTAGTACGGTCGATCGTAGTCAGCCCCAGCATTTT; CDR3 protein: CASSTVDRSQPQHF; D gene: NA; J gene: TRBJ1-5; clone size: NA; V gene: TRBV19; CDR3 length: 14
CDR3 DNA: TGTGCCAGTAAGCGAGGGAGGGCGAACACTGAAGCTTTCTTT; CDR3 protein: CASKRGRANTEAFF; D gene: NA; J gene: TRBJ1-1; clone size: NA; V gene: TRBV19; CDR3 length: 14
CDR3 DNA: TGCGCCAGCAGCCAAGCCCTGGGAGGGGACACTGAAGCTTTCTTT; CDR3 protein: CASSQALGGDTEAFF; D gene: NA; J gene: TRBJ1-1; clone size: NA; V gene: TRBV4-1; CDR3 length: 15
CDR3 DNA: TGCAGCGTCTGGGCCGACAATGAGCAGTTCTTC; CDR3 protein: CSVWADNEQFF; D gene: NA; J gene: TRBJ2-1; clone size: few; V gene: TRBV29-1; CDR3 length: 11
CDR3 DNA: TGTGCCAGCAGCGTTCTGACAGGGTCGAACACTGAAGCTTTCTTT; CDR3 protein: CASSVLTGSNTEAFF; D gene: TRBD1; J gene: TRBJ1-1; clone size: once; V gene: TRBV11-2; CDR3 length: 15
CDR3 DNA: TGTGCCAGCTCACCGGGACAGAGCGCGAACACTGAAGCTTTCTTT; CDR3 protein: CASSPGQSANTEAFF; D gene: TRBD1; J gene: TRBJ1-1; clone size: NA; V gene: TRBV18; CDR3 length: 15
CDR3 DNA: TGTGCCAGCAGCCAATCATCGGGACAGAGAGAAGCTTTCTTT; CDR3 protein: CASSQSSGQREAFF; D gene: TRBD1; J gene: TRBJ1-1; clone size: NA; V gene: TRBV16; CDR3 length: 14
CDR3 DNA: TGCGCCAGCAGCACTCAAGTAAACTATGTACGGACCTTC; CDR3 protein: CASSTQVNYVRTF; D gene: NA; J gene: TRBJ1-2; clone size: NA; V gene: TRBV4-1; CDR3 length: 13
CDR3 DNA: TGCGCCAGCAGCTTGGGAACAGGTTCTGGAAACACCATATATTTT; CDR3 protein: CASSLGTGSGNTIYF; D gene: NA; J gene: TRBJ1-3; clone size: NA; V gene: TRBV5-1; CDR3 length: 15
CDR3 DNA: TGTGCCAGCAGTGAGTTGTTGGGGCAGCCGGGCGGGCCCCAGCATTTT; CDR3 protein: CASSELLGQPGGPQHF; D gene: NA; J gene: TRBJ1-5; clone size: NA; V gene: TRBV6-1; CDR3 length: 16
CDR3 DNA: TGTGCCAGCAGCCAGGGTGATAGACAGGATGAGCAGTTCTTC; CDR3 protein: CASSQGDRQDEQFF; D gene: NA; J gene: TRBJ2-1; clone size: few; V gene: TRBV7-2; CDR3 length: 14
CDR3 DNA: TGTGCCAGCAGTTACTCTCAGTACAATGAGCAGTTCTTC; CDR3 protein: CASSYSQYNEQFF; D gene: NA; J gene: TRBJ2-1; clone size: few; V gene: TRBV6-5; CDR3 length: 13
CDR3 DNA: TGTGCCAGCAGCCTGACAGCCCTTAGCACAGATACGCAGTATTTT; CDR3 protein: CASSLTALSTDTQYF; D gene: NA; J gene: TRBJ2-3; clone size: few; V gene: TRBV6-6; CDR3 length: 15
CDR3 DNA: TGTGCCAGCAGCTTAGGTCTATACAATGAGCAGTTCTTC; CDR3 protein: CASSLGLYNEQFF; D gene: NA; J gene: TRBJ2-1; clone size: NA; V gene: TRBV11-2; CDR3 length: 13
CDR3 DNA: TGTGCCAGCAGCCCTTGGGGAGGAGAGAACACTGAAGCTTTCTTT; CDR3 protein: CASSPWGGENTEAFF; D gene: NA; J gene: TRBJ1-1; clone size: NA; V gene: TRBV9; CDR3 length: 15
CDR3 DNA: TGCGCCAGCAGCTTGGTCCAGGGGGTCTCCTACGAGCAGTACTTC; CDR3 protein: CASSLVQGVSYEQYF; D gene: TRBD1; J gene: TRBJ2-7; clone size: NA; V gene: TRBV5-1; CDR3 length: 15
CDR3 DNA: TGTGCCAGCAGCTTCTCCGGGCAGGAGGACGCTTTCTTT; CDR3 protein: CASSFSGQEDAFF; D gene: NA; J gene: TRBJ1-1; clone size: NA; V gene: TRBV5-6; CDR3 length: 13
CDR3 DNA: TGCGCCAGCTCGTCATCGGGGACAGGGGGCTATGAGCAGTTCTTC; CDR3 protein: CASSSSGTGGYEQFF; D gene: TRBD1; J gene: TRBJ2-1; clone size: NA; V gene: TRBV10-1; CDR3 length: 15
CDR3 DNA: TGCGCCAGCAGCCACTACTGGAACACTGAAGCTTTCTTT; CDR3 protein: CASSHYWNTEAFF; D gene: NA; J gene: TRBJ1-1; clone size: few; V gene: TRBV4-1; CDR3 length: 13
CDR3 DNA: TGTGCCAGCAGCCACCCCGGGGGGGATGAGCAGTTCTTC; CDR3 protein: CASSHPGGDEQFF; D gene: TRBD2; J gene: TRBJ2-1; clone size: NA; V gene: TRBV3-1/TRBV3-2; CDR3 length: 13
CDR3 DNA: TGTGCCATCAGTGAGTCGTTACAGACGAACACCGGGGAGCTGTTTTTT; CDR3 protein: CAISESLQTNTGELFF; D gene: NA; J gene: TRBJ2-2; clone size: NA; V gene: TRBV10-3; CDR3 length: 16
CDR3 DNA: TGTGCTAGTGGTTTGGTACTGGGCAGGGGGAACACTGAAGCTTTCTTT; CDR3 protein: CASGLVLGRGNTEAFF; D gene: NA; J gene: TRBJ1-1; clone size: NA; V gene: TRBV12-5; CDR3 length: 16
CDR3 DNA: TGTGCCAGCAGCAAACAGGGTGGGGACACAGATACGCAGTATTTT; CDR3 protein: CASSKQGGDTDTQYF; D gene: NA; J gene: TRBJ2-3; clone size: NA; V gene: TRBV7-3; CDR3 length: 15
CDR3 DNA: TGTGCCAGCAGTGGTGATCAGGGACAAGAGACCCAGTACTTC; CDR3 protein: CASSGDQGQETQYF; D gene: NA; J gene: TRBJ2-5; clone size: NA; V gene: TRBV2; CDR3 length: 14
CDR3 DNA: TGCGCCAGCAGCCAAGGGGGAGGGTACACTGAAGCTTTCTTT; CDR3 protein: CASSQGGGYTEAFF; D gene: NA; J gene: TRBJ1-1; clone size: NA; V gene: TRBV4-1; CDR3 length: 14
CDR3 DNA: TGTGCCAGCAGCTCACAAAAGGACAGGGTGAACACTGAAGCTTTCTTT; CDR3 protein: CASSSQKDRVNTEAFF; D gene: TRBD1; J gene: TRBJ1-1; clone size: NA; V gene: TRBV14; CDR3 length: 16
CDR3 DNA: TGCGCCAGCAGCCCCCACACGGGAGTCGTCGGGGGGGACGCCACAGATACGCAGTATTTT; CDR3 protein: CASSPHTGVVGGDATDTQYF; D gene: TRBD2; J gene: TRBJ2-3; clone size: NA; V gene: TRBV4-1; CDR3 length: 20
CDR3 DNA: TGTGCCAGCAGTCCCCTGGGTAGCGGGGGACAAGAGACCCAGTACTTC; CDR3 protein: CASSPLGSGGQETQYF; D gene: TRBD2; J gene: TRBJ2-5; clone size: few; V gene: TRBV27; CDR3 length: 16
CDR3 DNA: TGTGCCAGCAGCTTTACCCGCCAGGGCGAGCAGTACTTC; CDR3 protein: CASSFTRQGEQYF; D gene: NA; J gene: TRBJ2-7; clone size: NA; V gene: TRBV5-4; CDR3 length: 13
CDR3 DNA: TGTGCCAGCAGCGTAGCTGGGACAGGCCCTCCCTACGAGCAGTACTTC; CDR3 protein: CASSVAGTGPPYEQYF; D gene: TRBD1; J gene: TRBJ2-7; clone size: few; V gene: TRBV9; CDR3 length: 16
CDR3 DNA: TGTGCCAGCAGCTCACAGGGGAACTATGGCTACACCTTC; CDR3 protein: CASSSQGNYGYTF; D gene: TRBD1; J gene: TRBJ1-2; clone size: once; V gene: TRBV5-5; CDR3 length: 13
CDR3 DNA: TGTGCCAGCTCACCTGGGGACAGGGAGGACGAGCAGTACTTC; CDR3 protein: CASSPGDREDEQYF; D gene: TRBD1; J gene: TRBJ2-7; clone size: NA; V gene: TRBV18; CDR3 length: 14
CDR3 DNA: TGTGCCAGCAGCCCCATGACAGCCAACTATGGCTACACCTTC; CDR3 protein: CASSPMTANYGYTF; D gene: NA; J gene: TRBJ1-2; clone size: NA; V gene: TRBV7-8; CDR3 length: 14
CDR3 DNA: TGTGCCAGCAGTCTCGGACAGGGGGCTGAAGATACGCAGTATTTT; CDR3 protein: CASSLGQGAEDTQYF; D gene: TRBD1; J gene: TRBJ2-3; clone size: NA; V gene: TRBV7-9; CDR3 length: 15
CDR3 DNA: TGTGCCACCTTTCAGTCGTTCACAGATACGCAGTATTTT; CDR3 protein: CATFQSFTDTQYF; D gene: NA; J gene: TRBJ2-3; clone size: NA; V gene: TRBV6-5; CDR3 length: 13
CDR3 DNA: TGTGCCAGCAGTCGGGACACCTCCTACGAGCAGTACTTC; CDR3 protein: CASSRDTSYEQYF; D gene: NA; J gene: TRBJ2-7; clone size: once; V gene: TRBV6-5; CDR3 length: 13
CDR3 DNA: TGTGCCAGTAGTATGAGACAGGGTGGGGGGCCCCAGCATTTT; CDR3 protein: CASSMRQGGGPQHF; D gene: TRBD1; J gene: TRBJ1-5; clone size: NA; V gene: TRBV19; CDR3 length: 14